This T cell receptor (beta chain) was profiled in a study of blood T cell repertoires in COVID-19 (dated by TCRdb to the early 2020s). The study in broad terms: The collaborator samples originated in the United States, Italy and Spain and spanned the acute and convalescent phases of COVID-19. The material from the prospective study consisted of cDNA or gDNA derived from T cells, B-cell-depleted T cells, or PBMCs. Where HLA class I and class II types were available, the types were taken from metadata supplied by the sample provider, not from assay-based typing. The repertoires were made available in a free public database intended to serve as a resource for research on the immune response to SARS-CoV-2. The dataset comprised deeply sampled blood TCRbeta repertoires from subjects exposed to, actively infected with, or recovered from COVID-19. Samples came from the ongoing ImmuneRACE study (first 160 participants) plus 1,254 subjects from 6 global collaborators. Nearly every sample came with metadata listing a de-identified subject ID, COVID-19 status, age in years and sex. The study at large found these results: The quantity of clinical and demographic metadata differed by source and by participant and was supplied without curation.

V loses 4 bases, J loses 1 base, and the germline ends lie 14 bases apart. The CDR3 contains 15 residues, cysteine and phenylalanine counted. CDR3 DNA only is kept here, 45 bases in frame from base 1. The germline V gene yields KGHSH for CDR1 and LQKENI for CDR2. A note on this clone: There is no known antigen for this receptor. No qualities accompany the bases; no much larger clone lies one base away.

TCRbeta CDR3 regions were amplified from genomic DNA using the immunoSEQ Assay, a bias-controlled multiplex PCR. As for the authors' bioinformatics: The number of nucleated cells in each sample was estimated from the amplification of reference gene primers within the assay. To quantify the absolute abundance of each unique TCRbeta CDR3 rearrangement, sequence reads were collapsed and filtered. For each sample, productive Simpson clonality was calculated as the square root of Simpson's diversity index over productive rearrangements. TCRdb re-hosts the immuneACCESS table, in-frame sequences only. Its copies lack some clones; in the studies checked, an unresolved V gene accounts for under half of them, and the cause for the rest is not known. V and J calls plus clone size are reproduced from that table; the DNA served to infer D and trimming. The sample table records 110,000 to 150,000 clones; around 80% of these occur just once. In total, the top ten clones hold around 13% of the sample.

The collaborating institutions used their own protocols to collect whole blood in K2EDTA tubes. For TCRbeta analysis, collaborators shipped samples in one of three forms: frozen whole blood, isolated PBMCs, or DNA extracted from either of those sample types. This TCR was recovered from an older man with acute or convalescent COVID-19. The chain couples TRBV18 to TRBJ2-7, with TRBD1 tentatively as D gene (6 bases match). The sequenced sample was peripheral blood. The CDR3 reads CASSQGDSGSYEQYF. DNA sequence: TGTGCCAGCTCACAGGGGGATTCCGGTTCCTACGAGCAGTACTTC. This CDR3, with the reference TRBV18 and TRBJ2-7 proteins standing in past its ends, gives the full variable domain NAGVMQNPRHLVRRRGQEARLRCSPMKGHSHVYWYRQLPEEGLKFMVYLQKENIIDESGMPKERFSAEFPKEGPSILRIQQVVRGDSAAYFCASSQGDSGSYEQYFGPGTRLTVT.